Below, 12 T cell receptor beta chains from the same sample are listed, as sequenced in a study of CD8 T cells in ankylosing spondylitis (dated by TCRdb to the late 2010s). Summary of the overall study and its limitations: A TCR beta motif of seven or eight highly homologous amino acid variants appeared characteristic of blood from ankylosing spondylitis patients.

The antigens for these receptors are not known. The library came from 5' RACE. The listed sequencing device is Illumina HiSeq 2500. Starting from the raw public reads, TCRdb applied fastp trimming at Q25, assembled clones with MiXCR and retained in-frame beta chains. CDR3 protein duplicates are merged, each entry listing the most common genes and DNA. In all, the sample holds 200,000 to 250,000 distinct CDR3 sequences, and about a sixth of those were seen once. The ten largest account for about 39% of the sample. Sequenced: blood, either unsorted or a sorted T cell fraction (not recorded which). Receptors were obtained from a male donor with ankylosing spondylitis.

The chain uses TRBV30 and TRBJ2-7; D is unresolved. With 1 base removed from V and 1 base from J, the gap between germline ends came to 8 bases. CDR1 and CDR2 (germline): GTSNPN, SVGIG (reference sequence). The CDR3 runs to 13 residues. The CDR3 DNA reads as TGTGCCTGGAGTGGGGGAATTTCCTACGAGCAGTACTTC. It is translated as CAWSGGISYEQYF.

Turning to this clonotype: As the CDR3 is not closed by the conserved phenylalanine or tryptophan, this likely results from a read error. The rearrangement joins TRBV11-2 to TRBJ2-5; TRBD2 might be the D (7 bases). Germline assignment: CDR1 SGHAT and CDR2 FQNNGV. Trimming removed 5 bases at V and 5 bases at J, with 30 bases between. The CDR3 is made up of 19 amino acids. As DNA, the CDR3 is TGTGCCAGCAGCCCAAGGCGTGGGGCGGGGGAAGGACAGTGGGAGACCCAGTACTTG. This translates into CASSPRRGAGEGQWETQYL.

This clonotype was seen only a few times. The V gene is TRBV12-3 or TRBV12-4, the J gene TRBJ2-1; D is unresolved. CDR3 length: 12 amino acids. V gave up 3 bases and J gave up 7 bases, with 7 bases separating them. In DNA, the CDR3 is TGTGCCAGCAGTTTCTGGCAAAATGAGCAGTTCTTC. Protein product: CASSFWQNEQFF.

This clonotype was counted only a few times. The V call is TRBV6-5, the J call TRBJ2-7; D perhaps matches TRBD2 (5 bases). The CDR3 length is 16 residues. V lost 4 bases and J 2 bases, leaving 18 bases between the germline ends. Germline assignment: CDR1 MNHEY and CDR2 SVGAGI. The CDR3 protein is CASSSPGPSGAYEQYF. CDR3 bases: TGTGCCAGCAGTTCGCCGGGCCCCTCCGGGGCCTACGAGCAGTACTTC.

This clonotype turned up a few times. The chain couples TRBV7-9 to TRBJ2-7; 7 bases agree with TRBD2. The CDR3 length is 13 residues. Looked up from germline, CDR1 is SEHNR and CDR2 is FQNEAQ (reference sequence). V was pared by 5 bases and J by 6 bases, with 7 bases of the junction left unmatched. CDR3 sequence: CASSPPTGGEQYF. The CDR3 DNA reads TGTGCCAGCAGCCCCCCGACGGGGGGCGAGCAGTACTTC.

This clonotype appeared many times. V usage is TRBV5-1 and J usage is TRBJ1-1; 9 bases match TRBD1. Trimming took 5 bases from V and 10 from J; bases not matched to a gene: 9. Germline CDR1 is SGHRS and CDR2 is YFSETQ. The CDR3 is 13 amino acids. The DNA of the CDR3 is TGCGCCAGCAGACGGACAGGGGACGTCTTAGCTTTCTTT. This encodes CASRRTGDVLAFF. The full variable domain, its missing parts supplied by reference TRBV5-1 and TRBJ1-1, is KAGVTQTPRYLIKTRGQQVTLSCSPISGHRSVSWYQQTPGQGLQFLFEYFSETQRNKGNFPGRFSGRQFSNSRSEMNVSTLELGDSALYLCASRRTGDVLAFFGQGTRLTVV.

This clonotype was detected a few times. This CDR3 is CASSDRGLGTEAFF. The CDR3 region has the DNA TGTGCCAGCAGCGACAGGGGGCTTGGGACTGAAGCTTTCTTT. This chain uses TRBV3-1 with TRBJ1-1, with 10 bases identical to TRBD1. The CDR3 consists of 14 residues. The trim removed 5 bases at V and 5 bases at J, leaving 5 bases unmatched. CDR1 is LGHDT and CDR2 is YNNKEL in the germline V gene (reference sequence).

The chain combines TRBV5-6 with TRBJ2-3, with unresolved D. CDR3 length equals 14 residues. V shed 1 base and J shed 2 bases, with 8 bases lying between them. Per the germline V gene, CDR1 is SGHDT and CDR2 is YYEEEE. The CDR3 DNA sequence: TGTGCCAGCAGCTTGTTTGATAACACAGATACGCAGTATTTT. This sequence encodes CASSLFDNTDTQYF. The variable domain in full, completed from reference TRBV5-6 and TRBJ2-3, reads DAGVTQSPTHLIKTRGQQVTLRCSPKSGHDTVSWYQQALGQGPQFIFQYYEEEERQRGNFPDRFSGHQFPNYSSELNVNALLLGDSALYLCASSLFDNTDTQYFGPGTRLTVL.

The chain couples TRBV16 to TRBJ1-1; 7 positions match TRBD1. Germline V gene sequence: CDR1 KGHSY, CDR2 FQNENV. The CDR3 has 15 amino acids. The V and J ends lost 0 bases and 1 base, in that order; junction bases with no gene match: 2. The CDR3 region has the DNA TGTGCCAGCAGCCAATCGACAGGGAAGAACACTGAAGCTTTCTTT. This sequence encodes CASSQSTGKNTEAFF.

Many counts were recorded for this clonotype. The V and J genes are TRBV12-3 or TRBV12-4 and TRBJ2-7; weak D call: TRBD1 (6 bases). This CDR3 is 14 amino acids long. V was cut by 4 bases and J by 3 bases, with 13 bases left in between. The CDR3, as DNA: TGTGCCAGCAGTTCCGACAGGTCGAGCTACGAGCAGTACTTC. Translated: CASSSDRSSYEQYF.

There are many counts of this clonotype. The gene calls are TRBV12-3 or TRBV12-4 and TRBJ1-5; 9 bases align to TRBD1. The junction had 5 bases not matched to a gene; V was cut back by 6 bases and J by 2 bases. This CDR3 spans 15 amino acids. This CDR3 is CASSPGQGGNQPQHF. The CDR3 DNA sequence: TGTGCCAGCAGCCCGGGACAGGGCGGCAATCAGCCCCAGCATTTT.

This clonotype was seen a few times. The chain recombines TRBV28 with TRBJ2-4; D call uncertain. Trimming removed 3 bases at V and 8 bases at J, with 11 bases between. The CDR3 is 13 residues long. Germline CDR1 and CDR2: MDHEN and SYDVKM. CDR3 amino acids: CASSFSLRDIQYF. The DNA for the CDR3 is TGTGCCAGCAGTTTTTCCCTAAGGGACATTCAGTACTTC.